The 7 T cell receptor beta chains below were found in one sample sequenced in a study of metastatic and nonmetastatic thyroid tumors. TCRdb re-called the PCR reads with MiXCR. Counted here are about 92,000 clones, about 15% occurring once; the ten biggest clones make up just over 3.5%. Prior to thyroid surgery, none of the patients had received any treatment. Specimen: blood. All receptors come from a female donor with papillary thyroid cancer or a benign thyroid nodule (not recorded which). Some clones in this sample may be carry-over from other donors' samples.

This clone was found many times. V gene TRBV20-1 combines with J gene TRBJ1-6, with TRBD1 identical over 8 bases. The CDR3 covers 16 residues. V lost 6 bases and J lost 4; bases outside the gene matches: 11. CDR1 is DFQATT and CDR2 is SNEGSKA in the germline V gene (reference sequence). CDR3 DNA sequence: TGCAGTGCACTACAGGGGGGAGCGCCTTATAATTCACCCCTCCACTTT. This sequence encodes CSALQGGAPYNSPLHF.

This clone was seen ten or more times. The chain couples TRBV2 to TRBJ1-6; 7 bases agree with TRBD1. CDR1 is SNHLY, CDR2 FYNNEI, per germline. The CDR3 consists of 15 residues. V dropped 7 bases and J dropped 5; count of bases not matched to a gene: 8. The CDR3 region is CASNFPGTDNSPLHF. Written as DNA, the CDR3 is TGTGCCAGCAACTTTCCAGGGACAGATAATTCACCCCTCCACTTT.

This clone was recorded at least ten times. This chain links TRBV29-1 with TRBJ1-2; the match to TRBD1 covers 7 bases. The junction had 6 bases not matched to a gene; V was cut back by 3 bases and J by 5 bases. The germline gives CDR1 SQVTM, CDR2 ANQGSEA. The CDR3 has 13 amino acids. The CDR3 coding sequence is TGCAGCGTTGAGGGATTGGGACAGTATGGCTACACCTTC. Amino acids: CSVEGLGQYGYTF.

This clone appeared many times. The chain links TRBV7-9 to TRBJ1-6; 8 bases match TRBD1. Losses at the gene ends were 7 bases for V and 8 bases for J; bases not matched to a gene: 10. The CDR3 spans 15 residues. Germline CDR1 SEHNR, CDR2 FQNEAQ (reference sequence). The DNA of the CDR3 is TGTGCCAGCACTAGGACAGGGATAAGGGATTCACCCCTCCACTTT. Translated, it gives CASTRTGIRDSPLHF.

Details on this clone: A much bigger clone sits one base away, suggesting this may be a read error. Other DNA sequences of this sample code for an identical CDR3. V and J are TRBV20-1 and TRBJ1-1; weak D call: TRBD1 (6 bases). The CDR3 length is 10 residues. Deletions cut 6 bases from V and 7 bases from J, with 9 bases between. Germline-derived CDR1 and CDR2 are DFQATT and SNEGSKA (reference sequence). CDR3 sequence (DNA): TGCAGTGCCAGGACAGTTGAAGCTTTCTTT. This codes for CSARTVEAFF.

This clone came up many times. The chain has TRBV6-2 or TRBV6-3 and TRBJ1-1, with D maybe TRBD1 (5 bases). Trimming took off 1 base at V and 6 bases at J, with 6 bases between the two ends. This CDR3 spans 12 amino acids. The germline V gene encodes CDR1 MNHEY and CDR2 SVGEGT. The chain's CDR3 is CASSYWGPEAFF. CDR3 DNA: TGTGCCAGCAGTTACTGGGGCCCTGAAGCTTTCTTT.

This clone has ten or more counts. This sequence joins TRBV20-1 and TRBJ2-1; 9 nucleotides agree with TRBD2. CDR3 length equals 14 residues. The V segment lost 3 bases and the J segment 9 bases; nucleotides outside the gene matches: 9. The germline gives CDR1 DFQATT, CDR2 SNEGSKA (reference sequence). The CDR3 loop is CSASGRGGMSEQFF. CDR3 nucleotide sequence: TGCAGTGCTAGTGGGCGGGGGGGGATGAGTGAGCAGTTCTTC.